This TCR beta chain was captured in a study of T cell repertoires in cytomegalovirus infection (dated by TCRdb to between 2017 and 2020). Notes on the research overall: Because public TCR beta signatures pointed to carriage of CMV infection together with the matching HLA type, the HLA type of each donor mattered for the analysis. On the study overall, not on this receptor specifically: In the ex vivo response, HLA-C-restricted CMV-specific TCR beta clonotypes were dominant, and in two of eight donors the single most frequent clonotype came from this HLA-C-restricted group. Cumulative frequency of public TCR beta family members discriminated carriers of CMV infection plus the relevant HLA type in this cohort and an independent roughly 330-donor cohort.

V is trimmed back by 5 bases and J by 0 bases, and the junction contains 4 bases that no gene match accounts for. For CDR1 and CDR2, the germline V gene (reference sequence) lists DFQATT and SNEGSKA. The CDR3 measures 14 amino acids from cysteine to phenylalanine. Just CDR3 DNA is preserved here, 42 bases in frame from base 1. This clonotype has ten or more counts. Its antigen is still unknown. No base quality values were provided; no much bigger clone lies one nucleotide off. TCRdb names Illumina HiSeq 1500 as the instrument used. Clones were called with MiXCR by TCRdb after fastp trimmed the public reads at Q25, and only in-frame beta chains were retained. Identical CDR3 protein sequences are pooled into one entry, listed with their most common genes and DNA. Counted in this sample were fewer than 550,000 distinct CDR3 sequences; over 9% of them appeared once. The ten largest account for roughly a tenth of the sample.

Input material: PBMCs. The chain links TRBV20-1 with TRBJ2-1, and 7 bases in between align with TRBD2. This receptor was identified in a human donor in good health (CMV status not recorded). Some clones in this sample may be carry-over from other donors' samples. The sequenced DNA is TGCAGTGCTCCGGGCGGGAGCTCCTACAATGAGCAGTTCTTC. Translated, it gives CSAPGGSSYNEQFF.